This T cell receptor (beta chain) derives from a study of cytomegalovirus exposure and HLA in healthy donors. With 60 Vbeta and 13 Jbeta primers, the PCR was carried out. Method: immunoSEQ multiplex PCR; TCRdb's copy keeps in-frame clones and lacks some. The sample contains 140,000 to 150,000 clones, 60% to 85% of which appear only once. V lost 2 bases to trimming and J lost 5 bases; unmatched junction nucleotides: 8. Germline V gene sequence: CDR1 SGHNT, CDR2 YYREEE (reference sequence). The CDR3 has 15 residues. The TCR was taken from a woman aged 35 to 49 in good health and CMV-seropositive. The gene calls are TRBV5-4 and TRBJ2-3; TRBD1 matches at 7 bases. Specimen: PBMCs. CDR3 in amino acids: CASSLGSSGGDTQYF. CDR3 coding DNA: TGTGCCAGCAGCTTAGGGTCCTCAGGGGGAGATACGCAGTATTTT.